The 5 T cell receptor beta chains presented below share a single source sample, sequenced in a study of shared clonotypes between healthy human individuals (dated by TCRdb to 2018 to 2020). CD8 naive samples consisted of CD45RO-negative cells that were positively selected for CCR7, yielding a CD45RA+CCR7+ population without TemRA cells. Library preparation employed the immunoSEQ multiplex PCR assay. This is the immuneACCESS table as TCRdb keeps it, with only in-frame sequences that have V and J called. A part of the clones is gone; compared with another copy, unresolved V genes explain less than half, and the rest is unexplained. This sample has some 800,000 clones in its table, and 90% to 95% of those were observed once. Around 24% of the sample goes to the ten largest clones. The material sequenced was naive CD8+ T cells sorted from blood. Explained via the paper, the cell subset or site label denotes: CD45RA+CCR7+. These receptors were obtained from a man aged 25-45 years in good health.

This chain links TRBV27 with TRBJ2-2; tentatively, D is TRBD1 (5 bases). Germline lookup yields CDR1 MNHEY and CDR2 SMNVEV (reference sequence). Trimming removed 0 bases from V and 3 bases from J, with 14 bases in between. CDR3 length equals 17 residues. The CDR3: CASSLSGREGDTGELFF. The CDR3 nucleotides read TGTGCCAGCAGTTTATCGGGCAGGGAAGGGGACACCGGGGAGCTGTTTTTT.

V is TRBV5-6 and J is TRBJ2-2; TRBD1 agrees at 9 bases. V was pared by 5 bases and J by 5 bases, with 4 bases of the junction left unmatched. The CDR3 sequence is 14 residues long. Germline V gene data show CDR1 as SGHDT and CDR2 as YYEEEE. In nucleotides, the CDR3 is TGTGCCAGCAGGGGACAGGGATCTACCGGGGAGCTGTTTTTT. Translated, it gives CASRGQGSTGELFF.

The chain recombines TRBV6-6 with TRBJ1-5, with D maybe TRBD1 (5 bases). The ends were cut back, 2 bases at V and 0 bases at J, with 11 bases in the middle. Per germline, CDR1 MNHNY and CDR2 SVGAGI (reference sequence). The CDR3 length is 16 residues. CDR3 nucleotides: TGTGCCAGCAGTTACCCACAGGTTTATAGCAATCAGCCCCAGCATTTT. The encoded protein is CASSYPQVYSNQPQHF.

The V call is TRBV28, the J call TRBJ2-7, with D maybe TRBD2 (6 bases). The germline gives CDR1 MDHEN, CDR2 SYDVKM. The CDR3 loop spans 14 amino acids. V was trimmed by 6 bases and J by 4 bases, leaving 16 bases between them. The CDR3 DNA reads as TGTGCCAGCAGGATGGACGGGACTCCTTACGAGCAGTACTTC. It translates to CASRMDGTPYEQYF.

The chain recombines TRBV11-2 with TRBJ2-1; tentatively, D is TRBD2 (6 bases). This CDR3 is built from 14 residues. Germline CDR1 SGHAT, CDR2 FQNNGV. V was shortened by 0 bases and J by 6 bases, with 9 bases between the two germline ends. The CDR3 nucleotides are TGTGCCAGCAGCTTAGAAATGGGGGGCAATGAGCAGTTCTTC. Protein sequence: CASSLEMGGNEQFF.